This is a list of T cell receptor beta chains from one sample in a study of STAT3 mutations in large granular lymphocyte leukemia. Repertoires were generated with immunoSEQ multiplex PCR, while TCRdb's copy carries only in-frame clones and drops some. The data show approximately 15,000 clones, with 92% seen just once and 8.7% held by the top ten. The sequencing sample was made of peripheral blood mononuclear cells. Every receptor here comes from a woman aged 45-65 years with T-cell large granular lymphocyte leukemia. Some clones in this sample may be carry-over from other donors' samples. The CDR3 runs from the conserved cysteine through the conserved F or W. Fields, in order: clone size, V gene, D gene, J gene, CDR3 DNA, CDR3 protein. A D gene is named only where the DNA matches it firmly. The size of a clone is reported for some rows only, either as once, few or many, or as a class for expanded clones.

once,TRBV19,NA,TRBJ1-2,TGTGCCAGTAGCGCGGTGAGGGGCTACACCTTC,CASSAVRGYTF
NA,TRBV29-1,TRBD2,TRBJ2-5,TGCAGCGTGGGGACTAGCGGGAGGTTGAAGACCCAGTACTTC,CSVGTSGRLKTQYF
NA,TRBV5-4,TRBD2,TRBJ2-7,TGTGCCAGCAGCCGCAGTACTAGCGGGAGTCTGAACGAGCAGTACTTC,CASSRSTSGSLNEQYF
NA,TRBV27,TRBD2,TRBJ2-3,TGTGCCGCGGGGAGCGGGAGGGCCTTCGCAGGGACGCAGTATTTT,CAAGSGRAFAGTQYF
NA,TRBV9,TRBD1,TRBJ1-2,TGTGCCAGCAGCGTACACCGGACAGGGCAAGGAGGCTACACCTTC,CASSVHRTGQGGYTF
NA,TRBV30,NA,TRBJ1-2,TGTGCCTGGAGTCCCCGGGGAGCGTCGGTCTATGGCTACACCTTC,CAWSPRGASVYGYTF
NA,TRBV2,NA,TRBJ2-7,TGTGCCAGCACACACCCTTTGGACCACGAGCAGTACTTC,CASTHPLDHEQYF
once,TRBV6-6,NA,TRBJ1-2,TGTGCCAGCACCCTCGGGCCCACGGCTAACTATGGCTACACCTTC,CASTLGPTANYGYTF
NA,TRBV10-3,NA,TRBJ2-3,TGTGCCATCAGTGAGTCGGGGGGTTCAGATACGCAGTATTTT,CAISESGGSDTQYF
NA,TRBV15,NA,TRBJ1-4,TGTGCCACCAGCAGAGACGCTAATGAAAAACTGTTTTTT,CATSRDANEKLFF
NA,TRBV6-5,TRBD1,TRBJ2-5,TGTGCCAGCAGAGTCGACAGGGTGCAAGAGACCCAGTACTTC,CASRVDRVQETQYF
once,TRBV5-1,NA,TRBJ2-3,TGCGCCAGCAGCTTTGACGGAGATACGCAGTATTTT,CASSFDGDTQYF
NA,TRBV6-6,TRBD1,TRBJ2-7,TGTGCCAGCAGTTACGCCTCGGGACAGGGCGGCGAGCAGTACTTC,CASSYASGQGGEQYF
NA,TRBV7-9,NA,TRBJ2-2,TGTGCCAGCAGCTTCGGCTCGGGGGCAATATCCACCGGGGAGCTGTTTTTT,CASSFGSGAISTGELFF
NA,TRBV7-9,NA,TRBJ1-2,TGTGCCAGCAGCTCCGGGACAATCTATGGCTACACCTTC,CASSSGTIYGYTF
NA,TRBV4-1,NA,TRBJ1-1,TGCGCCAGCAGCCAAGTTGAGAACACTGAAGCTTTCTTT,CASSQVENTEAFF
NA,TRBV18,TRBD2,TRBJ2-1,TGTGCCAGCTCACCAAGGACTAGCGACTACAATGAGCAGTTCTTC,CASSPRTSDYNEQFF
NA,TRBV28,NA,TRBJ1-2,TGTGCCAGCAGTTTAAGCCCTAACTATGGCTACACCTTC,CASSLSPNYGYTF
NA,TRBV18,NA,TRBJ1-1,TGTGCCAGCTCACTAAGCCGGGACCCTGAAGCTTTCTTT,CASSLSRDPEAFF
NA,TRBV29-1,NA,TRBJ1-5,TGCAGCGCGACAGGAGGGCGTTGGGATCAGCCCCAGCATTTT,CSATGGRWDQPQHF
NA,TRBV28,NA,TRBJ2-5,TGTGCCAGCAGGGGTAACCAAGAGACCCAGTACTTC,CASRGNQETQYF
once,TRBV7-9,NA,TRBJ2-2,TGTGCCAGCAGCTCTCGAGTGTCGAACACCGGGGAGCTGTTTTTT,CASSSRVSNTGELFF
NA,TRBV13,NA,TRBJ1-5,TGTGCCAGCAGCTTAGCGAGGGGGGGAAGCAATCAGCCCCAGCATTTT,CASSLARGGSNQPQHF
NA,TRBV30,NA,TRBJ2-1,TGTGCCTGGAGTCGTGCTGGGAAGAGTGAGCAGTTCTTC,CAWSRAGKSEQFF
NA,TRBV7-9,NA,TRBJ1-4,TGTGCCAGCAGCTTTTCCAGGGCAACTAATGAAAAACTGTTTTTT,CASSFSRATNEKLFF
NA,TRBV6-1,NA,TRBJ2-7,TGTGCCAGCAGTGAATATCCCGGGACGGTCTCCTACGAGCAGTACTTC,CASSEYPGTVSYEQYF
NA,TRBV18,TRBD2,TRBJ2-7,TGTGCCAGCTCACCATCAGCGGGGAGCTCCTACGAGCAGTACTTC,CASSPSAGSSYEQYF
NA,TRBV5-1,NA,TRBJ2-3,TGCGCCAGCAGCCCTGCTATCACAGATACGCAGTATTTT,CASSPAITDTQYF
NA,TRBV5-4,NA,TRBJ1-2,TGTGCCAGCAGGCAAGGGCACGATGGCTACACCTTC,CASRQGHDGYTF
NA,TRBV18,NA,TRBJ1-3,TGTGCCAGCTCACCAGTTGAATCTGGAAACACCATATATTTT,CASSPVESGNTIYF
NA,TRBV5-1,NA,TRBJ2-4,TGCGCCAGCGGCGTTGGGACGGGCAAAAACATTCAGTACTTC,CASGVGTGKNIQYF
NA,TRBV2,TRBD1,TRBJ2-2,TGTGCCAGCTCCCAGGACAGGGCCGGGGAGCTGTTTTTT,CASSQDRAGELFF
NA,TRBV20-1,NA,TRBJ1-2,TGCAGTGCTAGGCCGGGCTACACCTTC,CSARPGYTF
NA,TRBV19,NA,TRBJ1-2,TGTGCCAGTAGTACCTTAACTGGCTACACCTTC,CASSTLTGYTF
NA,TRBV6-5,NA,TRBJ2-3,TGTGCCAGCAGGAGCACAGATACGCAGTATTTT,CASRSTDTQYF